A single sample is the source of the 27 T cell receptor beta chains below, sequenced in a study of blood T cell repertoires in COVID-19. Profiled with immunoSEQ multiplex PCR; TCRdb holds only in-frame clones, not every one. The repertoire holds approximately 81,000 clones, 75% to 90% seen once, with approximately 12% in the top ten. Specimen: peripheral blood. Source of these receptors: a man between 65 and 79 years old with active or convalescent COVID-19.

This chain links TRBV18 with TRBJ2-5; maybe TRBD1 (5 bases). Trimming removed 1 base at V and 5 bases at J, with 23 bases between. Germline values: CDR1 KGHSH, CDR2 LQKENI. The CDR3 covers 18 residues. The CDR3 is CASSPLPPTPGLRETQYF. The CDR3 DNA reads TGTGCCAGCTCACCACTCCCGCCCACCCCAGGGTTGCGGGAGACCCAGTACTTC.

This rearrangement joins TRBV6-5 to TRBJ1-1; D gene uncertain. The germline V gene has CDR1 MNHEY and CDR2 SVGAGI. The CDR3 consists of 14 residues. Trimming took off 2 bases at V and 2 bases at J, with 9 bases between the two ends. The CDR3 DNA reads as TGTGCCAGCAGTTACCCGGGTTCTAACACTGAAGCTTTCTTT. Its translation: CASSYPGSNTEAFF.

The genes are TRBV27 and TRBJ2-5, with 7 nucleotides matching TRBD2. Germline-derived CDR1 and CDR2 are MNHEY and SMNVEV (reference sequence). This CDR3 comprises 16 residues. Germline trimming cut 0 bases from V and 7 bases from J; bases unmatched to any gene: 11. The CDR3 loop is CASSLSPAGSSGTQYF. The CDR3 region has the DNA TGTGCCAGCAGTTTATCTCCAGCGGGGTCAAGTGGGACCCAGTACTTC.

The gene calls are TRBV28 and TRBJ2-5; 9 bases fit TRBD2. The CDR3 has 15 amino acids. J gave up 4 bases and V 8 bases, and 11 bases lay outside the gene matches. CDR1 and CDR2 from the germline V gene are MDHEN and SYDVKM. CDR3: CASLLSGGYGETQYF. Written as DNA, the CDR3 is TGTGCCAGCTTACTCAGCGGGGGGTACGGAGAGACCCAGTACTTC.

The rearrangement joins TRBV5-8 to TRBJ2-1; D is unresolved. Germline V lookup: CDR1 SGHTS, CDR2 YDEGEE. Trimming removed 4 bases at V and 0 bases at J, with 8 bases between. The CDR3 covers 14 residues. Here the CDR3 DNA reads TGTGCCAGCAGCCTGATGAGCTCCTACAATGAGCAGTTCTTC. Protein sequence: CASSLMSSYNEQFF.

As DNA, the CDR3 is TGCGCCAGCGGAGGGACAGGGGGAACAGATACGCAGTATTTT. This codes for CASGGTGGTDTQYF. J is TRBJ2-3 and V is TRBV5-1, with TRBD1 matching over 11 bases. Germline CDR1 SGHRS, CDR2 YFSETQ. The CDR3 runs 14 residues. The trim removed 7 bases at V and 3 bases at J, leaving 4 bases unmatched.

The chain couples TRBV6-4 to TRBJ2-7, with 7 bases that match TRBD1. From germline, CDR1 is MRHNA and CDR2 SNTAGT. The length of the CDR3 is 15 residues. The trim removed 6 bases at V and 2 bases at J, leaving 10 bases unmatched. The CDR3 region is CASRTSPTGPYEQYF. The CDR3 region has the DNA TGTGCCAGCAGGACCTCCCCGACAGGGCCCTACGAGCAGTACTTC.

The sample holds a few counts of this clone. The rearrangement joins TRBV3-1 (or the pseudogene TRBV3-2) to TRBJ1-2; 8 positions match TRBD1. V dropped 0 bases and J dropped 8; count of bases not matched to a gene: 11. In germline, CDR1 is LGHDT, CDR2 YNNKEL (reference sequence). The CDR3 extends over 16 amino acids. The CDR3 nucleotides read TGTGCCAGCAGCCAAGATTTCTCAGGGGGCATATGGGGCTACACCTTC. Protein product: CASSQDFSGGIWGYTF.

V usage is TRBV7-2 and J usage is TRBJ2-7, with TRBD1 matching over 7 bases. V was pared by 5 bases and J by 5 bases, with 15 bases of the junction left unmatched. This CDR3 is 16 amino acids long. Germline lookup yields CDR1 SGHTA and CDR2 FQGNSA. Here the CDR3 DNA reads TGTGCCAGCAGCCCTAGCCCGGCTCAGGGGGTGAACGAGCAGTACTTC. As protein: CASSPSPAQGVNEQYF.

The V and J genes are TRBV28 and TRBJ2-2, with TRBD1 identical over 9 bases. Germline loops: CDR1 MDHEN, CDR2 SYDVKM. The CDR3 contains 15 residues. V was pared by 2 bases and J by 8 bases, with 6 bases of the junction left unmatched. The CDR3 loop is CASSLPGQGLGELFF. The CDR3, as DNA: TGTGCCAGCAGTTTACCGGGACAGGGTCTGGGGGAGCTGTTTTTT.

This clone has only a few counts. The chain is built from TRBV5-1 and TRBJ2-5; TRBD2 matches at 8 bases. The CDR3 consists of 15 residues. After removal of 3 bases from V and 5 bases from J, the junction contained 9 bases not matched to a gene. The V gene's germline CDR1 is SGHRS and CDR2 YFSETQ. The CDR3 spells CASSSLAGPWETQYF. DNA of the CDR3: TGCGCCAGCAGCTCGCTAGCGGGTCCTTGGGAGACCCAGTACTTC.

The chain recombines TRBV10-2 with TRBJ2-1; the match to TRBD2 covers 8 bases. The CDR3 has 15 residues. CDR1 and CDR2 (germline): WSHSY, SAAADI. The trim removed 6 bases at V and 0 bases at J, leaving 4 bases unmatched. CDR3 nucleotides: TGCGCCAGCAGAGTAGCGGGGAGCTCCTACAATGAGCAGTTCTTC. Its translation: CASRVAGSSYNEQFF.

The chain carries TRBV7-2 and TRBJ2-6; possible D gene TRBD1, 6 bases. This CDR3 region has 16 residues. Trimming cost V 5 bases and J 0 bases, with 11 bases left between them. Per the germline V gene, CDR1 is SGHTA and CDR2 is FQGNSA. CDR3 protein: CASSPDRLSGANVLTF. The CDR3 DNA reads TGTGCCAGCAGCCCCGACAGGCTCTCTGGGGCCAACGTCCTGACTTTC. The whole variable domain, remainder taken from reference TRBV7-2 and TRBJ2-6, is GAGVSQSPSNKVTEKGKDVELRCDPISGHTALYWYRQSLGQGLEFLIYFQGNSAPDKSGLPSDRFSAERTGGSVSTLTIQRTQQEDSAVYLCASSPDRLSGANVLTFGAGSRLTVL.

The chain couples TRBV18 to TRBJ1-3; 8 nucleotides align to TRBD1. This CDR3 has 16 amino acids. Germline V gives CDR1 KGHSH, CDR2 LQKENI. V lost 4 bases and J lost 4; bases outside the gene matches: 9. As DNA, the CDR3 is TGTGCCAGCTCACAGGTTCAGGGGGCTGGAGGAAACACCATATATTTT. Protein: CASSQVQGAGGNTIYF.

This clone was observed a single time. In nucleotides, the CDR3 is TGCGCCAGCAGCTCATTGCCTACCTATTTCACGACCGGGGAGCAGTTCTTC. It yields the protein CASSSLPTYFTTGEQFF. This chain links TRBV5-1 with TRBJ2-1; D not certain. Trimming took off 3 bases at V and 10 bases at J, with 26 bases between the two ends. Germline V lookup: CDR1 SGHRS, CDR2 YFSETQ. CDR3 length equals 17 residues.

CDR3 residues: CASSLTGGTEAFF. The CDR3, as DNA: TGTGCCAGCAGCCTGACAGGGGGAACTGAAGCTTTCTTT. The chain employs TRBV7-6 and TRBJ1-1; 9 positions agree with TRBD1. V lost 5 bases, J lost 5 bases, and 3 bases stayed unmatched. The germline gives CDR1 SGHVS, CDR2 FNYEAQ. The CDR3 spans 13 residues.

This chain links TRBV7-2 with TRBJ1-1; TRBD1 aligns across 7 bases. In germline, CDR1 is SGHTA, CDR2 FQGNSA. This CDR3 contains 16 residues. Unmatched junction bases numbered 13, after V lost 5 bases and J lost 4 bases. CDR3 nucleotides: TGTGCCAGCAGCGCAGGGGGAGCAGGGTCGGTCACTGAAGCTTTCTTT. The encoded protein is CASSAGGAGSVTEAFF.

The chain has TRBV6-5 and TRBJ1-2, with no clear D. V was trimmed by 2 bases and J by 4 bases, leaving 11 bases between them. The CDR3 is 14 residues long. Germline CDR1 reads MNHEY; CDR2 reads SVGAGI. CDR3 bases: TGTGCCAGCAGTTACCACAGTCTCACCTATGGCTACACCTTC. Translating it yields CASSYHSLTYGYTF.

This rearrangement joins TRBV15 to TRBJ2-4, with D perhaps matching TRBD2 (6 bases). The CDR3 is 17 amino acids. The germline gives CDR1 LNHNV, CDR2 YYDKDF (reference sequence). V was trimmed by 1 base and J by 1 base, leaving 14 bases between them. DNA of the CDR3: TGTGCCACCAGCAGAGTATCCGGCCGGGGGGCCAAAAACATTCAGTACTTC. This translates into CATSRVSGRGAKNIQYF.

V is TRBV6-2 or TRBV6-3 and J is TRBJ1-1, with a tentative D call TRBD1 (5 bases). Trimming took off 2 bases at V and 13 bases at J, with 17 bases between the two ends. Per germline, CDR1 MNHEY and CDR2 SVGEGT. The CDR3 is made up of 13 amino acids. CDR3 sequence reads: CASSYQTLNRGFF. The CDR3 DNA reads as TGTGCCAGCAGTTACCAGACACTGAATAGGGGTTTCTTT.

The J gene is TRBJ1-4, the V gene TRBV19, with D possibly matching TRBD1 (6 bases). This CDR3 has 15 residues. Germline V gives CDR1 LNHDA, CDR2 SQIVND (reference sequence). Between the trimmed V and J ends, which lost 3 bases and 3 bases, there was a span of 11 bases. The CDR3 nucleotides are TGTGCCAGTAGTATGATGGGGGCATCTAATGAAAAACTGTTTTTT. Translating it yields CASSMMGASNEKLFF.

In regard to this clone: This specimen includes other DNA sequences encoding the same CDR3. The genes are TRBV5-1 and TRBJ1-5; D is possibly TRBD1 (5 bases). The length of the CDR3 is 14 residues. In germline, CDR1 is SGHRS, CDR2 YFSETQ. With 2 bases removed from V and 0 bases from J, the gap between germline ends came to 6 bases. CDR3 bases: TGCGCCAGCAGCTTAGACAGTAGCAATCAGCCCCAGCATTTT. Amino acid sequence: CASSLDSSNQPQHF. The full variable domain, in which reference TRBV5-1 and TRBJ1-5 provide the parts outside the CDR3, is KAGVTQTPRYLIKTRGQQVTLSCSPISGHRSVSWYQQTPGQGLQFLFEYFSETQRNKGNFPGRFSGRQFSNSRSEMNVSTLELGDSALYLCASSLDSSNQPQHFGDGTRLSIL.

This clone came up once. V gene TRBV19 combines with J gene TRBJ1-3; no reliable D call. The V end lost 0 bases, the J end lost 0 bases, and 9 bases lay between the germline ends. The CDR3 extends over 16 amino acids. In germline, CDR1 is LNHDA, CDR2 SQIVND (reference sequence). The CDR3 bases are TGTGCCAGTAGTATAGATCCCCTACGCTCTGGAAACACCATATATTTT. Its translation: CASSIDPLRSGNTIYF.

This sequence joins TRBV2 and TRBJ1-2, with 7 bases lining up with TRBD1. The CDR3 is made up of 13 amino acids. In germline, CDR1 is SNHLY, CDR2 FYNNEI. With V trimmed by 3 bases and J by 2 bases, 0 bases remained unmatched. CDR3 nucleotides: TGTGCCAGCAGTGACAGGGGGAACTATGGCTACACCTTC. This gives the protein CASSDRGNYGYTF. Full variable domain (rest looked up from reference TRBV2 and TRBJ1-2): EPEVTQTPSHQVTQMGQEVILRCVPISNHLYFYWYRQILGQKVEFLVSFYNNEISEKSEIFDDQFSVERPDGSNFTLKIRSTKLEDSAMYFCASSDRGNYGYTFGSGTRLTVV.

The V call is TRBV30, the J call TRBJ1-5; TRBD1 agrees at 7 bases. CDR3 length equals 15 residues. The germline V gene encodes CDR1 GTSNPN and CDR2 SVGIG (reference sequence). V lost 0 bases, J lost 2 bases, and 4 bases stayed unmatched. In DNA, the CDR3 is TGTGCCTGGAGTGTGTTAGGGGGCGGCAATCAGCCCCAGCATTTT. Its translation: CAWSVLGGGNQPQHF. Supplemented by reference TRBV30 and TRBJ1-5, the full variable domain reads SQTIHQWPATLVQPVGSPLSLECTVEGTSNPNLYWYRQAAGRGLQLLFYSVGIGQISSEVPQNLSASRPQDRQFILSSKKLLLSDSGFYLCAWSVLGGGNQPQHFGDGTRLSIL.

This rearrangement joins TRBV4-3 to TRBJ2-5, with 9 bases identical to TRBD1. The CDR3 runs to 15 residues. The V gene's germline CDR1 is LGHNA and CDR2 YSLEER. V shed 0 bases, J shed 5 bases, and the junction held 4 bases outside the gene matches. Here the CDR3 DNA reads TGCGCCAGCAGCCAAGATTGGACAGGGGTGGAGACCCAGTACTTC. Protein sequence: CASSQDWTGVETQYF.

This clone was observed once. The rearrangement links TRBV9 to TRBJ1-6; D not resolved. CDR3 length: 13 amino acids. Trimming removed 4 bases from V and 10 bases from J, with 12 bases in between. The germline V gene has CDR1 SGDLS and CDR2 YYNGEE. This CDR3 is CASSTKGESPLHF. The CDR3 DNA sequence: TGTGCCAGCAGCACGAAGGGAGAATCACCCCTCCACTTT.